The rows below give T cell receptor beta chains drawn from one sample of a study of beta chain features in type 1 diabetes. Using immunoSEQ multiplex PCR, the repertoire was profiled, and TCRdb retains in-frame clones only, with some absent. Seen here are some 44,000 clones, around 70% observed once, and the top ten hold roughly 2.1%. Specimen: Tregs from blood. These receptors originate from a woman between 18 and 29 years old with type 1 diabetes. The CDR3 runs from the conserved cysteine through the conserved F or W. D genes are given only for firm matches. Clone size, where shown, is once, few, many, or a class for clones that have expanded.

abundance	d_gene	v_gene	j_gene	CDR3aa	CDR3nt
few	TRBD1	TRBV7-9	TRBJ1-5	CASSSPGQGRNQPQHF	TGTGCCAGCAGTTCCCCGGGACAGGGGCGGAATCAGCCCCAGCATTTT
-	-	TRBV27	TRBJ1-1	CASSSRRASGAFF	TGTGCCAGCAGTTCCAGGAGGGCCTCGGGGGCTTTCTTT
-	-	TRBV6-1	TRBJ1-2	CASIRGTFYGYTF	TGTGCCAGCATTCGCGGGACGTTTTATGGCTACACCTTC
-	-	TRBV10-3	TRBJ1-3	CAISDRAGNTIYF	TGTGCCATCAGTGACCGAGCTGGAAACACCATATATTTT
-	-	TRBV5-1	TRBJ2-3	CASSSGTSQSTDTQYF	TGCGCCAGCAGCTCGGGGACTTCCCAAAGCACAGATACGCAGTATTTT
few	-	TRBV25-1	TRBJ1-1	CASKAVGQVTEAFF	TGTGCCAGCAAGGCTGTGGGGCAAGTGACTGAAGCTTTCTTT
-	-	TRBV20-1	TRBJ2-7	CSASSGYEQYF	TGCAGTGCTAGTAGCGGCTACGAGCAGTACTTC
few	-	TRBV5-6	TRBJ2-7	CASSRGLFSSYEQYF	TGTGCCAGTTCTAGGGGCCTCTTCAGCTCCTACGAGCAGTACTTC
-	-	TRBV9	TRBJ2-4	CASSVGEGIANIQYF	TGTGCCAGCAGCGTCGGTGAGGGAATAGCGAACATTCAGTACTTC
-	TRBD1	TRBV10-3	TRBJ2-7	CATVPGTGSYEQYF	TGTGCCACCGTACCCGGGACAGGGTCCTACGAGCAGTACTTC
-	-	TRBV7-2	TRBJ1-2	CASSLTRRGYTF	TGTGCCAGCAGCCTGACAAGGAGGGGCTACACCTTC
-	TRBD2	TRBV4-3	TRBJ2-7	CASSQVTSGSATSHYEQYF	TGCGCCAGCAGCCAAGTGACTAGCGGGAGCGCAACATCCCACTACGAGCAGTACTTC
-	TRBD1	TRBV19	TRBJ2-7	CASSIRTGTEQYF	TGTGCCAGTAGTATTAGGACAGGGACCGAGCAGTACTTC
few	TRBD1	TRBV2	TRBJ1-2	CASRPTGYYGYTF	TGTGCCAGCAGACCGACAGGGTACTATGGCTACACCTTC
-	-	TRBV29-1	TRBJ1-4	CSVEGHGNEKLFF	TGCAGCGTTGAGGGACACGGTAATGAAAAACTGTTTTTT
few	TRBD1	TRBV13	TRBJ2-7	CASSPRRQGGDEQYF	TGTGCCAGCAGCCCCCGACGACAGGGTGGCGACGAGCAGTACTTC
-	-	TRBV18	TRBJ2-5	CASSPPSGSRETQYF	TGTGCCAGCTCACCACCGTCAGGGTCGCGAGAGACCCAGTACTTC
-	-	TRBV6-1	TRBJ1-2	CASSPTLQATYGYTF	TGTGCCAGCAGTCCTACCCTCCAGGCGACGTATGGCTACACCTTC
-	-	TRBV29-1	TRBJ1-1	CSGSRRGWNTEAFF	TGCAGCGGTAGTCGGAGAGGTTGGAACACTGAAGCTTTCTTT
-	-	TRBV29-1	TRBJ1-6	CSVGDGRASPLHF	TGCAGCGTTGGCGACGGGAGGGCTTCACCCCTCCACTTT
-	-	TRBV6-5	TRBJ1-1	CASSSAREGQAFF	TGTGCCAGCAGCTCCGCCAGGGAGGGCCAAGCTTTCTTT
-	TRBD1	TRBV11-2	TRBJ1-1	CASSSDRTSTEAFF	TGTGCCAGCAGCTCGGACAGGACCAGCACTGAAGCTTTCTTT
few	-	TRBV7-2	TRBJ1-1	CASSSRAGGAFF	TGTGCCAGCAGCTCGAGGGCGGGGGGGGCTTTCTTT
-	-	TRBV21-1	TRBJ1-4	CASSKLGGGGEKLFF	TGTGCCAGCAGCAAATTGGGCGGGGGTGGTGAAAAACTGTTTTTT
-	TRBD2	TRBV28	TRBJ2-3	CASSSTILAGGLYF	TGTGCCAGCAGTTCAACAATTCTAGCGGGAGGGCTGTATTTT
-	-	TRBV29-1	TRBJ1-2	CSVVGLPLGAKYGYTF	TGCAGCGTTGTGGGCTTGCCGTTGGGGGCAAAGTATGGCTACACCTTC
-	-	TRBV5-1	TRBJ1-6	CASSLGSTESPLHF	TGCGCCAGCAGCTTGGGCTCAACGGAGTCACCCCTCCACTTT